Below, 19 T cell receptor beta chains from the same sample are listed, as sequenced in a study of shared clonotypes between healthy human individuals. Libraries were prepared by immunoSEQ multiplex PCR; TCRdb keeps only in-frame clonotypes and omits some of them. The table has about 1 million clones, 65% to 80% seen once. The sequenced sample was memory CD4+ T cells sorted from blood. Subset specified: CD45RA-negative fraction. The receptors derive from a man aged 18-30 years in good health.

This clone was observed a single time. The genes are TRBV28 and TRBJ1-4, with TRBD1 identical over 8 bases. Losses at the gene ends were 6 bases for V and 7 bases for J; bases not matched to a gene: 16. This CDR3 region has 17 residues. Germline V CDR1 and CDR2: MDHEN, SYDVKM. The CDR3 DNA sequence: TGTGCCAGCAGGCCTCGGACAGGGTCCCCTCGGAGTGAAAAACTGTTTTTT. Amino acid sequence: CASRPRTGSPRSEKLFF.

The chain is built from TRBV18 and TRBJ2-6; 10 bases fit TRBD1. CDR3 length equals 17 residues. Germline CDR1 and CDR2: KGHSH and LQKENI. V lost 3 bases to trimming and J lost 1 base; unmatched junction nucleotides: 3. The CDR3 region is CASSPGTGVSGANVLTF. The CDR3 nucleotides are TGTGCCAGCTCACCCGGGACAGGGGTTTCTGGGGCCAACGTCCTGACTTTC.

This clone was counted only a few times. The chain couples TRBV10-1 to TRBJ1-6; possible D gene TRBD1, 5 bases. The CDR3 is made up of 12 amino acids. The V end was cut by 8 bases, the J end by 12 bases, with 14 bases between. Germline CDR1 is WNHNN and CDR2 is SYGVQD (reference sequence). As DNA, the CDR3 is TGCGCCAGCGGCCAGGGAAACGAACCCCTCCACTTT. Protein product: CASGQGNEPLHF.

The chain recombines TRBV2 with TRBJ1-1; tentatively, D is TRBD1 (5 bases). CDR1 and CDR2 from the germline V gene are SNHLY and FYNNEI. The CDR3 runs 14 residues. V lost 2 bases and J lost 5, with 12 bases in between. The CDR3 DNA reads TGTGCCAGCAGTGAATTGGGGGGACGGACTGAAGCTTTCTTT. Protein: CASSELGGRTEAFF.

The rearrangement joins TRBV28 to TRBJ1-2; no definite D call. Trimming took off 6 bases at V and 8 bases at J, with 10 bases between the two ends. Germline V gene data show CDR1 as MDHEN and CDR2 as SYDVKM. This CDR3 spans 11 amino acids. The chain's CDR3 is CASRTNTGYTF. In DNA form, the CDR3 reads TGTGCCAGCAGAACCAACACCGGCTACACCTTC.

The chain is built from TRBV29-1 and TRBJ1-1, with 8 bases lining up with TRBD1. J lost 7 bases, V lost 6 bases, and 7 bases had no gene match. The germline gives CDR1 SQVTM, CDR2 ANQGSEA. The CDR3 covers 12 residues. CDR3 protein: CSVGQATGEAFF. The CDR3 bases are TGCAGCGTGGGACAGGCGACGGGTGAAGCTTTCTTT.

The chain carries TRBV6-5 and TRBJ2-7, with D uncertain. V dropped 10 bases and J dropped 0 bases, with 19 bases sitting between them. Germline CDR1 and CDR2: MNHEY and SVGAGI. The CDR3 is 15 residues long. In DNA form, the CDR3 reads TGTGCCACCGCGATCTCTTGGACGGTCTCCTACGAGCAGTACTTC. Protein product: CATAISWTVSYEQYF.

The chain is built from TRBV7-8 and TRBJ1-6, with a possible D match to TRBD1 (5 bases). Trimming removed 4 bases from V and 8 bases from J, with 9 bases in between. The CDR3 totals 13 residues. Germline V gene lookup returns CDR1 SGHVS and CDR2 FQNEAQ. CDR3 region: CASSSQTDSPLHF. The CDR3 coding sequence is TGTGCCAGCAGCTCACAGACAGATTCACCCCTCCACTTT.

Written as DNA, the CDR3 is TGTGCCAGCAGCGTAGGATCCCTAGCGGGAGGGTGGGAGACCCAGTACTTC. It yields the protein CASSVGSLAGGWETQYF. This rearrangement joins TRBV9 to TRBJ2-5; 12 bases align to TRBD2. The V gene end was trimmed by 0 bases and the J gene end by 5 bases; junction bases not matched to a gene: 8. Germline loops: CDR1 SGDLS, CDR2 YYNGEE. This CDR3 region has 17 residues.

This clone has a handful of counts. The germline gene is not matched at one end of the junction; a read error may be the cause. The chain joins TRBV4-1 to TRBJ2-7; a weak D match, TRBD2 (5 bases). The CDR3 runs 14 residues. Germline CDR1 and CDR2: MGHRA and YSYEKL. CDR3 DNA: TGCGCCAGCAGTCAAGCGGAAGAGTCCTACGAGCAGTACTTC. It is translated as CASSQAEESYEQYF.

The chain uses TRBV5-4 and TRBJ1-1; no reliable D call. V lost 2 bases and J lost 2, with 7 bases in between. Germline V gene data show CDR1 as SGHNT and CDR2 as YYREEE (reference sequence). This CDR3 has 13 residues. The CDR3 DNA reads TGTGCCAGCAGCTTACCCGACAACACTGAAGCTTTCTTT. It specifies CASSLPDNTEAFF.

The chain carries TRBV30 and TRBJ2-5, with D perhaps matching TRBD2 (5 bases). This CDR3 has 12 residues. V lost 0 bases to trimming and J lost 6 bases, with 8 bases between them. The V gene's germline CDR1 is GTSNPN and CDR2 SVGIG (reference sequence). CDR3 DNA: TGTGCCTGGAGTGTTTTAGCGAAGACCCAGTACTTC. Amino acid sequence: CAWSVLAKTQYF. Looking up the rest from reference TRBV30 and TRBJ2-5 gives the full variable domain: SQTIHQWPATLVQPVGSPLSLECTVEGTSNPNLYWYRQAAGRGLQLLFYSVGIGQISSEVPQNLSASRPQDRQFILSSKKLLLSDSGFYLCAWSVLAKTQYFGPGTRLLVL.

The chain combines TRBV2 with TRBJ1-2; maybe TRBD1 (5 bases). Germline CDR1 reads SNHLY; CDR2 reads FYNNEI. The ends were cut back, 2 bases at V and 0 bases at J, with 10 bases in the middle. The CDR3 sequence is 15 residues long. As DNA, the CDR3 is TGTGCCAGCAGTGAATTGGCGACAGCTAACTATGGCTACACCTTC. This codes for CASSELATANYGYTF.

The V call is TRBV10-3, the J call TRBJ1-1, with D uncertain. The CDR3 is made up of 13 amino acids. The germline V and J ends were trimmed by 3 bases and 8 bases, with 13 bases remaining between them. CDR1 and CDR2 (germline): ENHRY, SYGVKD. In DNA, the CDR3 is TGTGCCATCAGTGACTACGGTGTACGGGAAGCTTTCTTT. Residues: CAISDYGVREAFF.

The chain uses TRBV5-1 and TRBJ1-6; D unresolved. The CDR3 extends over 13 amino acids. Germline V gene sequence: CDR1 SGHRS, CDR2 YFSETQ. V was pared by 1 base and J by 7 bases, with 6 bases between. CDR3 loop: CASSLSQNSPLHF. CDR3 in DNA: TGCGCCAGCAGCTTGTCGCAGAATTCACCCCTCCACTTT.

The chain couples TRBV2 to TRBJ2-1; D gene unclear. This CDR3 comprises 13 residues. V was cut by 3 bases and J by 6 bases, with 9 bases left in between. Germline V gene sequence: CDR1 SNHLY, CDR2 FYNNEI. The CDR3 loop reads CASSDMTRNEQFF. CDR3 in DNA: TGTGCCAGCAGTGACATGACACGCAATGAGCAGTTCTTC.

This chain joins TRBV30 and TRBJ1-1; D call uncertain. Germline assignment: CDR1 GTSNPN and CDR2 SVGIG (reference sequence). The CDR3 totals 13 residues. V was clipped by 4 bases and J by 2 bases, with 11 bases between them. The CDR3 loop is CAWIGQTNTEAFF. Here the CDR3 DNA reads TGTGCCTGGATCGGGCAGACTAACACTGAAGCTTTCTTT.

V and J are TRBV10-3 and TRBJ2-7; D unclear. Trimming took 3 bases from V and 2 from J, leaving 2 bases between them. The CDR3 has 11 residues. CDR1 is ENHRY, CDR2 SYGVKD, per germline. As DNA, the CDR3 is TGTGCCATCAGTGACCCCTACGAGCAGTACTTC. Its protein is CAISDPYEQYF.

On this clone itself: Other DNA sequences within the sample encode an identical CDR3. Here the CDR3 reads CAWSITTDTQYF. The DNA for the CDR3 is TGTGCCTGGAGTATCACCACAGATACGCAGTATTTT. This sequence joins TRBV30 and TRBJ2-3; the D is unclear. Between the trimmed V and J ends, which lost 2 bases and 2 bases, there was a span of 5 bases. CDR3 length: 12 residues. Germline-derived CDR1 and CDR2 are GTSNPN and SVGIG (reference sequence).